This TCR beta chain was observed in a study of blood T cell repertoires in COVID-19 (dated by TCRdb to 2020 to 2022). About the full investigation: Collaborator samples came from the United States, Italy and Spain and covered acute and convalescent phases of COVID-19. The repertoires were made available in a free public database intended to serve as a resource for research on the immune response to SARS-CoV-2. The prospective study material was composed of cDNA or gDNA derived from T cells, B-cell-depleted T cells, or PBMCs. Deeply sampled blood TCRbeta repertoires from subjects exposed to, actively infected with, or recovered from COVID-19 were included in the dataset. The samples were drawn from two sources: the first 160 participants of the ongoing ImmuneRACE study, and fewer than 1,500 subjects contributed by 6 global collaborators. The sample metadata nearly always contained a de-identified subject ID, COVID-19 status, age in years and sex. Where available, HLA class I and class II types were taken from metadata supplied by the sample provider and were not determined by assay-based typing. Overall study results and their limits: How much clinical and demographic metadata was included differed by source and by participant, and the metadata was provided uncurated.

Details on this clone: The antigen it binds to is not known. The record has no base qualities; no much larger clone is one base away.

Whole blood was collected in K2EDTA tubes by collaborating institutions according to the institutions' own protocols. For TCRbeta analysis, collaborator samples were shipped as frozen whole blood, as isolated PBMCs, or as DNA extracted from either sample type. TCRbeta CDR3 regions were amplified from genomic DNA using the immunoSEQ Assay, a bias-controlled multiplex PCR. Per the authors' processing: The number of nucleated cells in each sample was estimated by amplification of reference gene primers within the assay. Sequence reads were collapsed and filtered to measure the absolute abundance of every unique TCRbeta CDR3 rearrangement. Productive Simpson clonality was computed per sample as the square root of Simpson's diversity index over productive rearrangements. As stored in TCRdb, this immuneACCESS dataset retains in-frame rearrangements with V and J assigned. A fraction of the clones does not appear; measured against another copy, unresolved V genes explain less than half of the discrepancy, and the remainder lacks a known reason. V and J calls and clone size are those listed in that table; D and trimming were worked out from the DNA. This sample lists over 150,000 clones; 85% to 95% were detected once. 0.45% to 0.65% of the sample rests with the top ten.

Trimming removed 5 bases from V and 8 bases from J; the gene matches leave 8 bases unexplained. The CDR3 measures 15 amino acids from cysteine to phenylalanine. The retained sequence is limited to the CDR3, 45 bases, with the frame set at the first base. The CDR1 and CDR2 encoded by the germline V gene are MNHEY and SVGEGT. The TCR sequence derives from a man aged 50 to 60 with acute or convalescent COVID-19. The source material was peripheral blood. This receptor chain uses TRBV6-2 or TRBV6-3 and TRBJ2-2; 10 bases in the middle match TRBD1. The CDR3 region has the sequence CASSQLTGGVGELFF. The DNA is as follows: TGTGCCAGCAGTCAACTGACAGGGGGCGTGGGGGAGCTGTTTTTT.